This entry features one T cell receptor (beta chain) sequence. Its antigen is still unknown. This entry belongs to a study of T cell responses to AZD1222 COVID-19 vaccine. General study points: The donor cohort was predominantly white British with a female majority, and clonal diversity may have been underestimated.

This table comes from immunoSEQ multiplex PCR, and its TCRdb copy is limited to in-frame clones, with some not included. The data hold about 140,000 clones, with approximately 89% observed a single time. The CDR3 sequence is 14 residues long. V dropped 6 bases and J dropped 0 bases, with 9 bases sitting between them. Germline loops: CDR1 MDHEN, CDR2 SYDVKM. The starting material was peripheral blood, obtained on day 0 of AZD1222 vaccination. The TCR originated in an adult in good health. This chain joins TRBV28 and TRBJ2-1; D may be TRBD1 (5 bases). The CDR3 region is CASSAGPSYNEQFF. The CDR3 DNA is TGTGCCAGCAGCGCAGGGCCCTCCTACAATGAGCAGTTCTTC.